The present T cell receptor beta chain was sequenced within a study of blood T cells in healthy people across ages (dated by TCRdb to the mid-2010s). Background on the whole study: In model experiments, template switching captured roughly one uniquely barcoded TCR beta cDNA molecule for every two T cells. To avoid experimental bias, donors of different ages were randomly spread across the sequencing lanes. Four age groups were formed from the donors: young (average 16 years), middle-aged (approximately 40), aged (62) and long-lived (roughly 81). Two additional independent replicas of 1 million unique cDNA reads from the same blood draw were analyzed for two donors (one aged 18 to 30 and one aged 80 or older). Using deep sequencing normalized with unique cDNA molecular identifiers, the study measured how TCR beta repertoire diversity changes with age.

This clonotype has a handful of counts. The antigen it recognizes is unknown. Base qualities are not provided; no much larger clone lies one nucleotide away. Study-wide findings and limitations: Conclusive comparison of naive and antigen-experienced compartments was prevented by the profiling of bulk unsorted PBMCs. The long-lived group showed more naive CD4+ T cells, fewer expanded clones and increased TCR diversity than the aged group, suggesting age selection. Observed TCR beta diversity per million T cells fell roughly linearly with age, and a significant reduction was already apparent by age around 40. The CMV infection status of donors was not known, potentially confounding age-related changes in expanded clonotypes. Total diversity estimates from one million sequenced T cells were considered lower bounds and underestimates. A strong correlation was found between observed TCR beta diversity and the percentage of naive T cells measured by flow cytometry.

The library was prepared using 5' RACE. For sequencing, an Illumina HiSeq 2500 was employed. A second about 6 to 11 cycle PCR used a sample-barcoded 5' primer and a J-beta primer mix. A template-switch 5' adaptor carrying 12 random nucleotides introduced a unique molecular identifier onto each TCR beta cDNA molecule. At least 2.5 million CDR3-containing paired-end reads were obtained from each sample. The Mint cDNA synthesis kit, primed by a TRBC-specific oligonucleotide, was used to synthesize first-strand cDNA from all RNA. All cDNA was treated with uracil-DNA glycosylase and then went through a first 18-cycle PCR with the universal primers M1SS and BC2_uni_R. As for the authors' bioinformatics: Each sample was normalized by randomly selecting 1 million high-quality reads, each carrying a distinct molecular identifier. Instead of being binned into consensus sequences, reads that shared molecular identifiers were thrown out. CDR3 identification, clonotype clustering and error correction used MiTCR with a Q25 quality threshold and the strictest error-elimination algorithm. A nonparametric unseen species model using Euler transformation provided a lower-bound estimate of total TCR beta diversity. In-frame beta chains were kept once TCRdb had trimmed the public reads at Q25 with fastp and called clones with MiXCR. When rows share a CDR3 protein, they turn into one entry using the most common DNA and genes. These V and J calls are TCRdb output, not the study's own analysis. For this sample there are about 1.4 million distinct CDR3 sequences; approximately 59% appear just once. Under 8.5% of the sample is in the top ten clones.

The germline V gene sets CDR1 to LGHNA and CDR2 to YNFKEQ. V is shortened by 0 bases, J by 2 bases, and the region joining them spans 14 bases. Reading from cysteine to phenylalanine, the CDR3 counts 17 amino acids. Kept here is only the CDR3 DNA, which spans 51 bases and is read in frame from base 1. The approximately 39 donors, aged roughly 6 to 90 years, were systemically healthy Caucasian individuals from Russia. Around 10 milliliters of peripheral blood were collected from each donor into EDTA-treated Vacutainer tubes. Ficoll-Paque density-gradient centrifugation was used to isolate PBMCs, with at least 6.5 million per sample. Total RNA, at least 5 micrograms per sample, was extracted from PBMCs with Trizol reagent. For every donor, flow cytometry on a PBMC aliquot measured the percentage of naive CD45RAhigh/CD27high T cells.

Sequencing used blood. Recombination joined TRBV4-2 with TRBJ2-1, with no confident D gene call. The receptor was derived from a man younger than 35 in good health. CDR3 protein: CASSQDPWLVAYNEQFF. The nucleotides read TGTGCCAGCAGCCAAGATCCGTGGCTAGTCGCCTACAATGAGCAGTTCTTC.